A single sample gave rise to the 27 T cell receptor beta chains below, sequenced in a study of T cells in Graves' hyperthyroidism and ophthalmopathy (dated by TCRdb to about 2019). The library came from multiplex PCR. Instrument on record: Illumina HiSeq 2000. The TCR beta CDR3 regions were amplified from the RNA transcripts. A first-round RT-PCR of the TCR CDR3 used the HTBI primer set with the Qiagen OneStep RT-PCR kit. TCRdb passed the public sequencing reads through fastp at Q25 and MiXCR, retaining productive beta sequences. CDR3 protein sequences are deduplicated, and each keeps its most common genes and DNA. The table for this sample lists about 620,000 distinct CDR3 sequences; roughly 17% of them were counted only once. The top ten constitute less than 4.5% of the sample. The sample consisted of blood. These receptors all come from a young woman with Graves' hyperthyroidism.

This clonotype was observed at least ten times. The chain recombines TRBV5-1 with TRBJ2-1; 11 bases are shared with TRBD2. The V segment lost 2 bases and the J segment 7 bases; nucleotides outside the gene matches: 2. The germline CDR1 and CDR2 sequences are SGHRS and YFSETQ. The CDR3 runs to 14 residues. As DNA, the CDR3 is TGCGCCAGCAGCTTAACTAGCGGGAGTAATGAGCAGTTCTTC. This codes for CASSLTSGSNEQFF.

The chain has TRBV29-1 and TRBJ1-3; 7 bases align to TRBD1. This CDR3 comprises 12 residues. Trimming cost V 7 bases and J 8 bases; bases outside gene matches: 8. Germline V gene sequence: CDR1 SQVTM, CDR2 ANQGSEA. CDR3 DNA: TGCAGCGCTGAGACAGGGTGGGACACCATATATTTT. Encoded protein: CSAETGWDTIYF.

This clonotype has at least ten counts. The chain carries TRBV28 and TRBJ2-3; 7 bases are shared with TRBD2. Germline-derived CDR1 and CDR2 are MDHEN and SYDVKM. The CDR3 extends over 14 amino acids. V lost 5 bases to trimming and J lost 4 bases; unmatched junction nucleotides: 6. The CDR3 DNA sequence: TGTGCCAGCAGTCCCCCCGGGGGGTCAGATACGCAGTATTTT. It translates to CASSPPGGSDTQYF.

About this clonotype: A much larger clone differs by one base, so this may be a read error. V and J are TRBV11-2 and TRBJ1-2, with TRBD1 identical over 9 bases. CDR1 is SGHAT, CDR2 FQNNGV, per germline. The CDR3 covers 14 residues. The CDR3 is CASSWTGVDYAYTF. The CDR3 DNA reads TGTGCCAGCAGCTGGACAGGGGTCGACTATGCCTACACCTTC.

This clonotype was detected many times. This chain joins TRBV28 and TRBJ2-1; maybe TRBD2 (6 bases). Trimming stripped 8 bases from V and 6 bases from J, with 14 bases between. CDR1 is MDHEN and CDR2 is SYDVKM in the germline V gene. The CDR3 contains 13 residues. The CDR3 sequence: CASGTQLANEQFF. CDR3 nucleotide sequence: TGTGCCAGCGGCACACAACTAGCCAATGAGCAGTTCTTC.

This clonotype was recorded a few times. The gene calls are TRBV30 and TRBJ1-5; D gene uncertain. The germline gives CDR1 GTSNPN, CDR2 SVGIG (reference sequence). Trimming took 3 bases from V and 1 from J, leaving 7 bases between them. This CDR3 has 13 amino acids. This chain's CDR3 is CAWRDQSNQPQHF. Written as DNA, the CDR3 is TGTGCCTGGAGGGACCAGAGCAATCAGCCCCAGCATTTT.

This clonotype was seen many times. The CDR3 sequence is CASSLVERGLFF. In nucleotides, the CDR3 is TGTGCCAGCAGTTTAGTGGAGCGGGGACTGTTTTTT. The chain combines TRBV28 with TRBJ2-2; 7 nucleotides agree with TRBD2. The CDR3 covers 12 residues. Germline V gene lookup returns CDR1 MDHEN and CDR2 SYDVKM. Losses at the gene ends were 2 bases for V and 14 bases for J; bases not matched to a gene: 5.

This clonotype was counted at least ten times. The genes are TRBV20-1 and TRBJ1-1; no definite D call. V gave up 6 bases and J gave up 0 bases, with 11 bases separating them. Looked up from germline, CDR1 is DFQATT and CDR2 is SNEGSKA (reference sequence). The CDR3 consists of 13 residues. For the CDR3, the DNA is TGCAGTGCAAAGGACGGTATGAACACTGAAGCTTTCTTT. As protein: CSAKDGMNTEAFF.

This clonotype was counted many times. The chain carries TRBV12-3 or TRBV12-4 and TRBJ2-2; no clear D gene. With 6 bases removed from V and 5 bases from J, the gap between germline ends came to 4 bases. This CDR3 has 11 residues. In nucleotides, the CDR3 is TGTGCCAGCAGGGGGACCGGGGAGCTGTTTTTT. Protein product: CASRGTGELFF.

The rearrangement joins TRBV24-1 to TRBJ2-7, with 9 bases matching TRBD1. Germline values: CDR1 KGHDR, CDR2 SFDVKD. V shed 4 bases and J 0 bases; nucleotides not matched to a gene: 6. The CDR3 has 16 amino acids. The chain's CDR3 is CATSDDRQGGSYEQYF. The CDR3 nucleotides read TGTGCCACCAGTGACGATCGACAGGGGGGCTCCTACGAGCAGTACTTC.

A note on this clonotype: A much larger clonotype is one base distant, so this may be a read error. The rearrangement uses TRBV6-2 or TRBV6-3 and TRBJ2-1; 10 nucleotides agree with TRBD2. The germline V gene has CDR1 MNHEY and CDR2 SVGEGT. This CDR3 comprises 15 residues. The CDR3 DNA sequence: TGTGCCACCCCTCCGCTAGCGGGAGACTACAATGAGCAGCTCTTC. It encodes CATPPLAGDYNEQLF.

With respect to this clonotype: Mismatch with germline at one junction end may stem from a read error. The rearrangement joins TRBV18 to TRBJ2-7; possibly TRBD2 for D (6 bases). This CDR3 has 13 amino acids. CDR1 is KGHSH, CDR2 LQKENI, per germline. The CDR3 reads CASSSRGSYEHYF. The CDR3 DNA reads as TGTGCCAGCTCGTCACGGGGGTCCTACGAGCACTACTTC.

This clonotype was observed a handful of times. This chain links TRBV20-1 with TRBJ2-7; TRBD2 aligns across 7 bases. This CDR3 has 17 residues. V lost 1 base and J lost 7; bases outside the gene matches: 19. Germline values: CDR1 DFQATT, CDR2 SNEGSKA (reference sequence). CDR3 coding DNA: TGCAGTGCTAGAGTACCACCCGGGGCGGGAGCCGAGGGGGAGCAGTACTTC. Encoded protein: CSARVPPGAGAEGEQYF.

In this sample, this clonotype turned up many times. This chain joins TRBV3-1 and TRBJ2-3; no firm D call. The CDR3 has 16 amino acids. V lost 2 bases and J 0 bases, leaving 12 bases between the germline ends. The germline gives CDR1 LGHDT, CDR2 YNNKEL (reference sequence). The CDR3 here is CASSQRMLSSTDTQYF. The CDR3 DNA follows: TGTGCCAGCAGCCAAAGGATGCTTTCTAGCACAGATACGCAGTATTTT.

This clonotype was observed at least ten times. The rearrangement links TRBV28 to TRBJ1-4; D remains ambiguous. Trimming removed 0 bases at V and 5 bases at J, with 7 bases between. Germline assignment: CDR1 MDHEN and CDR2 SYDVKM. The CDR3 spans 14 residues. For the CDR3, the DNA is TGTGCCAGCAGTTTATGGCCTGAGAATGAAAAACTGTTTTTT. Translation: CASSLWPENEKLFF.

The chain has TRBV29-1 and TRBJ1-5, with unresolved D. Per germline, CDR1 SQVTM and CDR2 ANQGSEA. V lost 5 bases, J lost 4 bases, and 9 bases lay in between. The length of the CDR3 is 12 residues. DNA for the CDR3: TGCAGCGTTCTAATCTCAAATCAGCCCCAGCATTTT. Translating it yields CSVLISNQPQHF.

J is TRBJ1-6 and V is TRBV20-1; maybe TRBD1 (5 bases). V lost 0 bases to trimming and J lost 13 bases, with 16 bases between them. Germline V gene sequence: CDR1 DFQATT, CDR2 SNEGSKA (reference sequence). CDR3 length: 14 residues. Here the CDR3 DNA reads TGCAGTGCTAGAGATCTGCGGGGGAGAGTGCCCCTCCACTTT. As protein: CSARDLRGRVPLHF.

The sample holds many counts of this clonotype. The chain uses TRBV20-1 and TRBJ1-1, with 9 bases fitting TRBD1. The CDR3 has 12 residues. Germline loops: CDR1 DFQATT, CDR2 SNEGSKA (reference sequence). Losses at the gene ends were 5 bases for V and 4 bases for J; bases not matched to a gene: 2. The CDR3 DNA is TGCAGTGCTTGGGACAGGGTCACTGAAGCTTTCTTT. As protein: CSAWDRVTEAFF.

The chain couples TRBV19 to TRBJ2-1; 7 bases match TRBD2. The J segment lost 6 bases and the V segment lost 3 bases, leaving 8 bases of the junction unmatched. Germline V gene data show CDR1 as LNHDA and CDR2 as SQIVND (reference sequence). This CDR3 region has 15 residues. CDR3 nucleotides: TGTGCCAGTAGTATTGGTTCTAGCGGCCTCAATGAGCAGTTCTTC. Translated, it gives CASSIGSSGLNEQFF.

This chain links TRBV20-1 with TRBJ2-7; maybe TRBD2 (5 bases). The CDR3 runs to 14 residues. The V and J ends lost 6 bases and 0 bases respectively, with 15 bases between them. Germline V gene lookup returns CDR1 DFQATT and CDR2 SNEGSKA (reference sequence). Here the CDR3 DNA reads TGCAGTGCCAGGACTCCCACGAGCTCCTACGAGCAGTACTTC. As protein: CSARTPTSSYEQYF.

This clonotype was seen a few times. The chain couples TRBV29-1 to TRBJ1-1; 10 positions match TRBD1. Trimming cost V 1 base and J 1 base; bases outside gene matches: 12. This CDR3 comprises 18 residues. Per the germline V gene, CDR1 is SQVTM and CDR2 is ANQGSEA. CDR3 loop: CSVEGTRDRGRGNTEAFF. In DNA, the CDR3 is TGCAGCGTTGAAGGAACCCGGGACAGGGGCCGTGGGAACACTGAAGCTTTCTTT.

This clonotype has a count of ten or more. The V call is TRBV7-2, the J call TRBJ1-2, with a possible D match to TRBD1 (6 bases). There are 15 residues in the CDR3. Germline CDR1 and CDR2: SGHTA and FQGNSA. The V and J ends lost 4 bases and 7 bases respectively, with 19 bases between them. CDR3 protein: CASSYTTGVESGYTF. CDR3 DNA: TGTGCCAGCAGCTACACGACAGGAGTTGAGTCTGGCTACACCTTC.

This clonotype was detected only a few times. The rearrangement links TRBV6-5 to TRBJ2-7; 7 bases agree with TRBD1. Trimming removed 0 bases from V and 2 bases from J; junction bases left unmatched: 7. The CDR3 length is 16 residues. Germline V gene sequence: CDR1 MNHEY, CDR2 SVGAGI. The CDR3 sequence is CASSYSKTGAPYEQYF. In DNA form, the CDR3 reads TGTGCCAGCAGTTACTCGAAAACAGGGGCCCCCTACGAGCAGTACTTC.

This clonotype was seen only once. The chain joins TRBV10-3 to TRBJ1-1; TRBD1 is a possible D gene (5 bases). The CDR3 contains 12 residues. Germline values: CDR1 ENHRY, CDR2 SYGVKD. Trimming removed 4 bases from V and 4 bases from J, with 7 bases in between. CDR3 sequence: CAISGGATEAFF. The CDR3 coding sequence is TGTGCCATCAGTGGGGGCGCCACTGAAGCTTTCTTT.

The V call is TRBV15, the J call TRBJ1-2; D may be TRBD1 (6 bases). The V gene lost 3 bases and the J gene lost 2 bases, with 7 bases spanning the gap. The CDR3 spans 13 residues. Germline CDR1 and CDR2: LNHNV and YYDKDF (reference sequence). The CDR3 DNA follows: TGTGCCACCAGCAGTACAGGGAACTATGGCTACACCTTC. Translation gives CATSSTGNYGYTF.

The CDR3 bases are TGTGCCAGTAGGAGACAGGGCCTTAACACTGAAGCTTTCTTT. Translation gives CASRRQGLNTEAFF. The chain joins TRBV19 to TRBJ1-1; 7 bases map to TRBD1. The germline V gene has CDR1 LNHDA and CDR2 SQIVND (reference sequence). The CDR3 sequence is 14 residues long. V dropped 6 bases and J dropped 2; count of bases not matched to a gene: 6.

This clonotype has ten or more counts. The V call is TRBV29-1, the J call TRBJ2-5; weak D call: TRBD1 (6 bases). In germline, CDR1 is SQVTM, CDR2 ANQGSEA. The V end lost 4 bases, the J end lost 2 bases, and 14 bases lay between the germline ends. The CDR3 has 14 amino acids. The CDR3: CSVGYRAKQETQYF. Written as DNA, the CDR3 is TGCAGCGTTGGTTACAGGGCGAAACAAGAGACCCAGTACTTC.